This T cell receptor (beta chain) was sequenced for a study of shared clonotypes between healthy human individuals. Background on the study: Serving as donors were a couple of women and a few men, whose ages spanned 18 to 49. General study results and limits: Blood was the only sampled material, and tissue repertoires likely differ.

There are 16 residues in the CDR3. Losses at the gene ends were 4 bases for V and 0 bases for J; bases not matched to a gene: 6. Germline V gene lookup returns CDR1 MNHEY and CDR2 SVGAGI. Those who donated, Caucasian adults without exception, all lived in Nashville, Tennessee. Comments on this clone: The antigen remains unidentified.

Here immunoSEQ multiplex PCR was the method, and the copy in TCRdb shows in-frame clones only, minus some. Of roughly 500,000 clones listed, about 76% are singletons. The sequenced sample consisted of PBMCs. The chain carries TRBV6-5 and TRBJ1-1; 9 bases align to TRBD1. The TCR sequence derives from a middle-aged woman in good health. Some clones in this sample may be carry-over from other donors' samples. The CDR3 DNA is TGTGCCAGCAGTTTCCAGACAGGGGGATTGAACACTGAAGCTTTCTTT. It yields the protein CASSFQTGGLNTEAFF.